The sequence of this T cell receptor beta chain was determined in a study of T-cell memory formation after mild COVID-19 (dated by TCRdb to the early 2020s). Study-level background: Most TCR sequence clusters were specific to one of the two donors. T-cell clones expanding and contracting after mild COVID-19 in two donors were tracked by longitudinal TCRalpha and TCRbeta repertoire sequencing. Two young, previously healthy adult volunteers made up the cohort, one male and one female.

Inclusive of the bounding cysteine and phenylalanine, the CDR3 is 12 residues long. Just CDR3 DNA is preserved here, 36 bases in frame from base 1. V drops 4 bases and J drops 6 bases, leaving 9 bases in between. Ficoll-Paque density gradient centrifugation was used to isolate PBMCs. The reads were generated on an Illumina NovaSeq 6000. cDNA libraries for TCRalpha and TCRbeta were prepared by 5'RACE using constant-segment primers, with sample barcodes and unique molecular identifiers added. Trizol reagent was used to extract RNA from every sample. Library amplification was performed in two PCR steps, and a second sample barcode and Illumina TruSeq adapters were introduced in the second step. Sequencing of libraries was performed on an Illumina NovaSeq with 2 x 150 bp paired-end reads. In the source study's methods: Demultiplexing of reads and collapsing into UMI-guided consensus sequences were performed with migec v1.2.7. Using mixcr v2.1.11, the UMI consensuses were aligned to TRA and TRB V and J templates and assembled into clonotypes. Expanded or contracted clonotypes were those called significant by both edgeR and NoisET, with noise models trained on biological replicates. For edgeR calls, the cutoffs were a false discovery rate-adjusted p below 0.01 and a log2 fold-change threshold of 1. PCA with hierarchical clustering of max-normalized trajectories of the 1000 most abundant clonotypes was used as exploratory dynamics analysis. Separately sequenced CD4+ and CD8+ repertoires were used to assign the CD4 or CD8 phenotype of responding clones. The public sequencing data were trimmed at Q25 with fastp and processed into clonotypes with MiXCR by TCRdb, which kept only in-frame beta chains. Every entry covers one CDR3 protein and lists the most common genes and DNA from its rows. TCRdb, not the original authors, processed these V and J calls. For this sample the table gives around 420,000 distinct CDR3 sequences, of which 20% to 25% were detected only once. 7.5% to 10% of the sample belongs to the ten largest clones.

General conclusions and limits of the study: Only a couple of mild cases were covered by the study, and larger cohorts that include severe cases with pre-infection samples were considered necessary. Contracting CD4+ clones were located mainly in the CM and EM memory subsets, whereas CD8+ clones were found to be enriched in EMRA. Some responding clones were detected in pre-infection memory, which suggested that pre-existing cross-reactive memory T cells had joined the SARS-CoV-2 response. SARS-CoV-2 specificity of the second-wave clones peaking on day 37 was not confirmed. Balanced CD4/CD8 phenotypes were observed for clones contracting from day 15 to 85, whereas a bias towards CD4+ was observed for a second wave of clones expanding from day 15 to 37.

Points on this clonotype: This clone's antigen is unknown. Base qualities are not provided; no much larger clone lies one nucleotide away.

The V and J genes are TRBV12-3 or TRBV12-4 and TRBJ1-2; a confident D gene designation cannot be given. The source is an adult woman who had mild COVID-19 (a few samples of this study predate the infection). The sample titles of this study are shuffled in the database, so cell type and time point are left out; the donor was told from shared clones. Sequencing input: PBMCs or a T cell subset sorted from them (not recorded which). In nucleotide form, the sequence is TGTGCCAGCAGTTCTATGGATCATGGCTACACCTTC. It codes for CASSSMDHGYTF.